The rows below give T cell receptor beta chains drawn from one sample of a study of T-cell reconstitution after alpha-beta-depleted transplantation in children. TCRdb re-derived calls from the PCR reads in MiXCR, one entry per CDR3 protein. This sample has under 300,000 distinct CDR3 sequences, with 9.7% found just once. Sequenced material: PBMCs from the stem cell graft donor, taken from the stem cell graft. These receptors all stem from a human donor who donated a stem cell graft to a child with SCID. Each CDR3 is given with its conserved first and last residue. The D gene is left open where the match is weak. Expanded clones are given a class, and other clones once, few, many or no size at all.

cdr3_nt	cdr3_aa	d_call	v_call	j_call	cdr3_length	clone_size
TGTGCCAGCAGTGGAGGCTCTGGAAACACCAAATATTTT	CASSGGSGNTKYF	-	TRBV2	TRBJ1-3	13	-
TGTGCCAGCAGCTTAGGTTCTCCTGGGGCCAACGTCCTGACTTTC	CASSLGSPGANVLTF	-	TRBV7-2	TRBJ2-6	15	many
TGTGCCAGCAGCTTGACCGGGTCCGGCTACGAGCAGTACTTC	CASSLTGSGYEQYF	-	TRBV5-4	TRBJ2-7	14	many
TGTGCCAGCAGTTCGGGCGGGGAGGATGAAAAACTGTTTTTT	CASSSGGEDEKLFF	-	TRBV6-5	TRBJ1-4	14	many
TGTGCCAGCAGCGGGGGGACAGGGACAGATACGCAGTATTTT	CASSGGTGTDTQYF	TRBD1	TRBV5-8	TRBJ2-3	14	many
TGTGCCAGCAGCAATCACCGGGACAGGACTTACGAGCAGTACTTC	CASSNHRDRTYEQYF	TRBD1	TRBV7-8	TRBJ2-7	15	few
TGCGCCAGCAGCCGGGCGGACAATGAGCAGTTCTTC	CASSRADNEQFF	-	TRBV5-1	TRBJ2-1	12	few
TGTGCCAGCAGTGAGCATCAGGGAGTCTCCTACAATGAGCAGTTCTTC	CASSEHQGVSYNEQFF	-	TRBV2	TRBJ2-1	16	many
TGCGCCAGCAGCCCGGGACCCGGGGGGGGCCTATCCAAAAACATTCAGTACTTC	CASSPGPGGGLSKNIQYF	TRBD2	TRBV5-1	TRBJ2-4	18	many
TGCAGTGCGGATCGTTTGCGGGGGTCCTACAATGAGCAGTTCTTC	CSADRLRGSYNEQFF	TRBD2	TRBV20-1	TRBJ2-1	15	many
TGCAGCGTTTTCGGACTAGCGGGGGAAGAGACCCAGTACTTC	CSVFGLAGEETQYF	TRBD2	TRBV29-1	TRBJ2-5	14	many
TGTGCCAGCAGTTACTCGGGGGGACTACTCAAAAACATTCAGTACTTC	CASSYSGGLLKNIQYF	TRBD2	TRBV6-2/TRBV6-3	TRBJ2-4	16	many
TGTGCCACCAGCAAAAACAGGGGACAAGAGACCCAGTACTTC	CATSKNRGQETQYF	TRBD1	TRBV15	TRBJ2-5	14	-
TGTGCCAGCAGCTTACAACTCCGGGGAGGGGTTCTCAACTACGAGCAGTACTTC	CASSLQLRGGVLNYEQYF	TRBD2	TRBV5-5	TRBJ2-7	18	many
TGTGCCAGCAGCTTACGAAACAATGAGCAGTTCTTC	CASSLRNNEQFF	-	TRBV7-2	TRBJ2-1	12	many
TGTGCCAGCAGCCTGGAGGGTTTCCTCACAGATACGCAGTATTTT	CASSLEGFLTDTQYF	-	TRBV5-5	TRBJ2-3	15	many
TGTGCCAGCAGTTACTTTAGGGGGATACCGACCGGGGAGCTGTTTTTT	CASSYFRGIPTGELFF	-	TRBV6-2/TRBV6-3	TRBJ2-2	16	few
TGTGCCAGCAGCTTGGGATGGGGGCGGCAGGGGAAGAACACTGAAGCTTTCTTT	CASSLGWGRQGKNTEAFF	-	TRBV5-6	TRBJ1-1	18	many
TGTGCCAGCAGCTTAGGACAGGGGCTCTACGAGCAGTACTTC	CASSLGQGLYEQYF	TRBD1	TRBV28	TRBJ2-7	14	many
TGTGCCAGCAGCATTCCATCTAGCGGGGGGACCCAAGAGACCCAGTACTTC	CASSIPSSGGTQETQYF	TRBD2	TRBV6-2/TRBV6-3	TRBJ2-5	17	many
TGCAGTGCTAGAGGGGACAGGAGGGATGGAAACACCATATATTTT	CSARGDRRDGNTIYF	TRBD1	TRBV20-1	TRBJ1-3	15	many
TGCAGTGCTCAAACTAGCGGGGGAGGAGATACGCAGTATTTT	CSAQTSGGGDTQYF	TRBD2	TRBV20-1	TRBJ2-3	14	many
TGTGCCAGCAGCCCGGAAGGGGGCGAGGGCACAGATACGCAGTATTTT	CASSPEGGEGTDTQYF	TRBD1	TRBV4-2	TRBJ2-3	16	many
TGTGCCAGCAGCGTTCGACTAGTCATGACATTCACAGATACGCAGTATTTT	CASSVRLVMTFTDTQYF	-	TRBV7-9	TRBJ2-3	17	many
TGCAGTGCTAGCCGTACCGGGACAGACCCAGGGAGAGAGGTCTACAATGAGCAGTTCTTC	CSASRTGTDPGREVYNEQFF	TRBD1	TRBV20-1	TRBJ2-1	20	many
TGTGCCAGCAGCTTATTCCCCTCAGAACCTTACTACAATGAGCAGTTCTTC	CASSLFPSEPYYNEQFF	-	TRBV7-2	TRBJ2-1	17	-
TGCAGTGCGGTAGCGGGGGGCGCTTACAATGAGCAGTTCTTC	CSAVAGGAYNEQFF	TRBD2	TRBV20-1	TRBJ2-1	14	many
TGCGCCAGCAGCCCCGCCGCCGGACAGGGGTTGGATGGCTACACCTTC	CASSPAAGQGLDGYTF	TRBD1	TRBV5-1	TRBJ1-2	16	many
TGTGCCAGCAGCCAGACCACTGAAGCTTTCTTT	CASSQTTEAFF	-	TRBV3-1	TRBJ1-1	11	many
TGCAGTGCTACGCCCTTTAACACTGAAGCTTTCTTT	CSATPFNTEAFF	-	TRBV20-1	TRBJ1-1	12	-
TGTGCCAGTAGTATATTTCTCAGCAGATCTACTTATAATTCACCCCTCCACTTT	CASSIFLSRSTYNSPLHF	-	TRBV19	TRBJ1-6	18	-
TGTGCCAGCACGGTCGAGCGCACAGATACGCAGTATTTT	CASTVERTDTQYF	-	TRBV2	TRBJ2-3	13	many
TGTGCCAGTCTACAGGGGGATAGGGGTGGCTACACCTTC	CASLQGDRGGYTF	TRBD1	TRBV7-2	TRBJ1-2	13	many
TGCAGTGCTGGTGCCGGGACGCTTGTGAACACTGAAGCTTTCTTT	CSAGAGTLVNTEAFF	-	TRBV20-1	TRBJ1-1	15	many
TGCGCCAGCAGCCAAATGACAGGGGTAATTGAAAAACTGTTTTTT	CASSQMTGVIEKLFF	TRBD1	TRBV4-1	TRBJ1-4	15	many
TGTGCCAGCAGTTACGGGCTGGGACAGGGTCTCACTGAAGCTTTCTTT	CASSYGLGQGLTEAFF	TRBD1	TRBV6-2/TRBV6-3	TRBJ1-1	16	few
TGCAGTGCTACTAGGCAGTTTCACACCGGGGAGCTGTTTTTT	CSATRQFHTGELFF	-	TRBV20-1	TRBJ2-2	14	-
TGCAGTGCACCACGAGGGGCGATGAACACTGAAGCTTTCTTT	CSAPRGAMNTEAFF	-	TRBV20-1	TRBJ1-1	14	many
TGCAGCGCGGCCGGGACAGGGCGGTATGGCTACACCTTC	CSAAGTGRYGYTF	TRBD1	TRBV29-1	TRBJ1-2	13	many
TGTGCCAGCAGCTTGATCCGGGGGAGCTCCTACGAGCAGTACTTC	CASSLIRGSSYEQYF	-	TRBV5-5	TRBJ2-7	15	many
TGTGCCAGCAGTGCCGGGACAGGGCCCTATGGCTACACCTTC	CASSAGTGPYGYTF	TRBD1	TRBV28	TRBJ1-2	14	many
TGTGCCAGCAGTTCGGACAGTGCCAGAAACACTGAAGCTTTCTTT	CASSSDSARNTEAFF	-	TRBV12-3/TRBV12-4	TRBJ1-1	15	many
TGTGCCAGCCTCAATGGGAAAGGTTGGGGAGAGACCCAGTACTTC	CASLNGKGWGETQYF	-	TRBV6-2/TRBV6-3	TRBJ2-5	15	many
TGTGCCAGCAGTTTAGTTAACAGGGGGGACGGGGAAAAACTGTTTTTT	CASSLVNRGDGEKLFF	TRBD1	TRBV12-3/TRBV12-4	TRBJ1-4	16	-
TGTGCCAGCAGCTTGATGAAGGAAGCTAACTATGGCTACACCTTC	CASSLMKEANYGYTF	-	TRBV5-4	TRBJ1-2	15	many
TGTGCCAGCAGCCGCAAGGGGATTAATAATTCACCCCTCCACTTT	CASSRKGINNSPLHF	-	TRBV3-1	TRBJ1-6	15	many
TGCGCCAGCAGCTTGCAGGGCCCAGATACGCAGTATTTT	CASSLQGPDTQYF	-	TRBV5-1	TRBJ2-3	13	many
TGCAGTGCCCGCGGGGGGAACAGGGGAAGCAATCAGCCCCAGCATTTT	CSARGGNRGSNQPQHF	TRBD1	TRBV20-1	TRBJ1-5	16	many
TGTGCCAGCTCACCCGACGCCGGGGCCAGCAATCAGCCCCAGCATTTT	CASSPDAGASNQPQHF	-	TRBV18	TRBJ1-5	16	-
TGCGCCAGCAGCTTGGCCCCGGATCAGCCCCAGCATTTT	CASSLAPDQPQHF	-	TRBV5-1	TRBJ1-5	13	many
TGTGCCAGCAGCCCCGGGACAGGGAGTGGGAAAGCTTTCTTT	CASSPGTGSGKAFF	TRBD1	TRBV3-1	TRBJ1-1	14	many
TGTGCCAGCAGCTTAATCAGCGGGGGCGGAGGTGGGGAGCTGTTTTTT	CASSLISGGGGGELFF	TRBD2	TRBV7-8	TRBJ2-2	16	many
TGCGCCAGCAGCGCGGAGGCACACTCCTATGGCTACACCTTC	CASSAEAHSYGYTF	-	TRBV5-1	TRBJ1-2	14	many
TGTGCCAGCAACCTTCGGTCAGCGAACACTGAAGCTTTCTTT	CASNLRSANTEAFF	-	TRBV3-1	TRBJ1-1	14	-
TGCGCCAGCAGCTCCCCTATGTCGGGGTTCGGTGGCTACACCTTC	CASSSPMSGFGGYTF	-	TRBV5-1	TRBJ1-2	15	many
TGCAGTGCCGGACAGGGGCTGTTTGGCTACACCTTC	CSAGQGLFGYTF	TRBD1	TRBV20-1	TRBJ1-2	12	many